The entry below gives a single T cell receptor (beta chain) sequence along with its context. How the authors handled the data: Reference gene primers were amplified, and this amplification served to estimate nucleated cell counts. Only in-frame clones appear in the TCRdb table, and some are missing; sequencing was by immunoSEQ multiplex PCR. The DNA was the basis for D and trimming; V, J and clone size are from that table. This table holds about 220,000 clones, approximately 86% found once. The source of the sample is a study of blood T cell repertoires in COVID-19. Study-level information: Samples came from the United States, Italy and Spain, spanning acute and convalescent COVID-19. Sample material is recorded as cDNA or gDNA derived from T cells, B-cell-depleted T cells, or PBMCs.

V dropped 3 bases and J dropped 6 bases, with 12 bases sitting between them. Germline CDR1 and CDR2: MRHNA and SNTAGT. The CDR3 is made up of 15 amino acids. The sequence derives from a woman under 40 who had recovered from COVID-19. The sample comprised peripheral blood. The rearrangement links TRBV6-4 to TRBJ1-6; D perhaps matches TRBD1 (5 bases). This chain's CDR3 is CASSEFGHLNSPLHF. As DNA, the CDR3 is TGTGCCAGCAGTGAGTTTGGACACCTTAATTCACCCCTCCACTTT.